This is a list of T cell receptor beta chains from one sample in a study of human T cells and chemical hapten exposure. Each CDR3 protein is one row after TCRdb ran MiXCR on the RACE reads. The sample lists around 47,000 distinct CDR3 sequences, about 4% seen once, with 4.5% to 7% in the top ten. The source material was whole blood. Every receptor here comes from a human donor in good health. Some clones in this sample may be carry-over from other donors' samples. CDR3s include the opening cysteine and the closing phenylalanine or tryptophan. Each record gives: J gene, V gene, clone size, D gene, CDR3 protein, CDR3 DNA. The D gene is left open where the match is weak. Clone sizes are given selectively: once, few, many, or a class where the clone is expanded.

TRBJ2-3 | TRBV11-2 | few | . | CASSPSNEGFTDTQYF | TGTGCCAGCAGCCCGAGCAATGAGGGGTTCACAGATACGCAGTATTTT
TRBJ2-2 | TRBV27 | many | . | CASSLITSRATGELFF | TGTGCCAGCAGTTTAATTACGTCCCGGGCCACCGGGGAGCTGTTTTTT
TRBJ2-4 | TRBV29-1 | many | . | CSVEGAAKNIQYF | TGCAGCGTTGAGGGGGCGGCCAAAAACATTCAGTACTTC
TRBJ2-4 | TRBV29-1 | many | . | CSVQETTAKNIQYF | TGCAGCGTTCAGGAGACTACAGCCAAAAACATTCAGTACTTC
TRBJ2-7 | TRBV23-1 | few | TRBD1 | CAVDRESPSHEQYF | TGCGCCGTGGACAGGGAATCCCCTAGCCACGAGCAGTACTTC
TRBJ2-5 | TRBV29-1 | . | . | CSVVWRAETQYF | TGCAGCGTTGTTTGGAGGGCAGAGACCCAGTACTTC
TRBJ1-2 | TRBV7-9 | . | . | CASSPMGLDYGYTF | TGTGCCAGCAGCCCAATGGGCCTGGACTATGGCTACACCTTC
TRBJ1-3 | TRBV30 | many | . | CAWSVAWTGNTIYF | TGTGCCTGGAGTGTAGCATGGACTGGAAACACCATATATTTT
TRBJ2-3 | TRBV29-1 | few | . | CSVEARATDTQYF | TGCAGCGTTGAAGCGAGGGCCACAGATACGCAGTATTTT
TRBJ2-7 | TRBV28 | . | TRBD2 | CASSQLAGTWYF | TGTGCCAGCAGCCAACTAGCGGGGACTTGGTACTTC
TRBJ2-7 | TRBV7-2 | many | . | CASSFMTDNEQYF | TGTGCCAGCAGCTTTATGACAGATAACGAGCAGTACTTC
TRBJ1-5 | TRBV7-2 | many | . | CASSFSGVGGSNQPQHF | TGTGCCAGCAGCTTCAGCGGGGTGGGAGGGAGCAATCAGCCCCAGCATTTT
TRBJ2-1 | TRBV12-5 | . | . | CASGGGGGYNEQFF | TGTGCTAGTGGCGGGGGAGGGGGCTACAATGAGCAGTTCTTC
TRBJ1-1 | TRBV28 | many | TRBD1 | CASSPWDSLEAFF | TGTGCCAGCAGTCCGTGGGACAGCCTTGAAGCTTTCTTT
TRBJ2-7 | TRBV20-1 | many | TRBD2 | CSAHSGRASYEQYF | TGCAGTGCTCATAGCGGGAGGGCCTCCTACGAGCAGTACTTC
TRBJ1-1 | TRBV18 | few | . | CASSPPGGIGLNTEAFF | TGTGCCAGCTCACCACCGGGAGGGATAGGGCTGAACACTGAAGCTTTCTTT
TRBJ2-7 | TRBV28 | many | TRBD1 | CASRETGGYEQYF | TGTGCCAGCAGGGAGACAGGGGGCTACGAGCAGTACTTC
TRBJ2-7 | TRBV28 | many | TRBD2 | CASSLTSGPIYEQYF | TGTGCCAGCAGCCTGACTAGCGGGCCGATCTACGAGCAGTACTTC
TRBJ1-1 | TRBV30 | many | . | CAWSVLGSKAEAFF | TGTGCCTGGAGTGTACTTGGGAGCAAGGCTGAAGCTTTCTTT
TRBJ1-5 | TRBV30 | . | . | CAWSVREGQPQHF | TGTGCCTGGAGTGTCAGGGAGGGTCAGCCCCAGCATTTT
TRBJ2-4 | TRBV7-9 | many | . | CASIPSVGPKNIQYF | TGTGCCAGCATCCCCTCAGTCGGCCCAAAAAACATTCAGTACTTC
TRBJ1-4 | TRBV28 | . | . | CASSLLLGGAKEKLFF | TGTGCCAGCAGTTTACTGTTGGGCGGGGCCAAGGAAAAACTGTTTTTT
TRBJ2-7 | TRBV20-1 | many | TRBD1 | CSAPGTASSYEQYF | TGCAGTGCCCCCGGGACAGCCTCTTCCTACGAGCAGTACTTC
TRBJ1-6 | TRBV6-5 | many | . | CASSYSRGGGSYSPLHF | TGTGCCAGCAGTTACTCCCGGGGTGGAGGGAGTTATTCACCCCTCCACTTT
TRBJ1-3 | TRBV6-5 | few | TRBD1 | CASSSYLRDRGRNTIYF | TGTGCCAGCAGTTCTTATCTCCGGGACAGGGGGAGAAACACCATATATTTT
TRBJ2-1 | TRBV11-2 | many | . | CASSSIATYEQFF | TGTGCCAGCAGCTCGATCGCAACGTATGAGCAGTTCTTC
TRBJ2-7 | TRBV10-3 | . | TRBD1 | CAISLGTVSEQYF | TGTGCCATCAGCCTGGGGACAGTTAGCGAGCAGTACTTC
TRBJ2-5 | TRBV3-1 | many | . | CASSQAVGGPETQYF | TGTGCCAGCAGCCAAGCCGTTGGGGGGCCGGAGACCCAGTACTTC
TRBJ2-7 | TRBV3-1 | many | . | CASSSPGLQNYEQYF | TGTGCCAGCAGCTCCCCGGGACTTCAGAACTACGAGCAGTACTTC
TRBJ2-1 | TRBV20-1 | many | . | CSARAWVTNEQFF | TGCAGTGCTAGAGCTTGGGTTACAAATGAGCAGTTCTTC
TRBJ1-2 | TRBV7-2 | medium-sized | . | CASSPGLPLSYGYTF | TGTGCCAGCAGCCCTGGTCTTCCACTTTCTTATGGCTACACCTTC
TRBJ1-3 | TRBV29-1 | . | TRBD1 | CSAGQGSVPGNTIYF | TGCAGCGCCGGACAGGGGTCAGTTCCTGGAAACACCATATATTTT
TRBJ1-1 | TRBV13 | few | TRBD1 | CASIGTGAGDTEAFF | TGTGCCAGCATAGGGACAGGGGCAGGGGACACTGAAGCTTTCTTT
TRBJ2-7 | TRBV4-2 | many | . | CASSQVGRSYEQYF | TGTGCCAGCAGCCAAGTCGGGCGATCCTACGAGCAGTACTTC
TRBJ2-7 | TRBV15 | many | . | CATSRRTVSSYEQYF | TGTGCCACCAGCAGGAGGACAGTTAGCTCCTACGAGCAGTACTTC
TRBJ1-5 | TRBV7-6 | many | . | CASSLGGGGGQPQHF | TGTGCCAGCAGCCTTGGAGGGGGAGGGGGACAGCCCCAGCATTTT
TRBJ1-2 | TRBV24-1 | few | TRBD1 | CATSDSDRATNYGYTF | TGTGCCACCAGTGATTCGGACAGGGCTACTAACTATGGCTACACCTTC
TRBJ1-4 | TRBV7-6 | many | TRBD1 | CASSPKRPGGHEKLFF | TGTGCCAGCAGCCCTAAAAGGCCAGGGGGCCATGAAAAACTGTTTTTT
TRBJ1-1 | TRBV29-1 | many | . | CSTRTPREDTQNTEAFF | TGCAGCACCCGAACCCCGAGGGAGGACACCCAGAACACTGAAGCTTTCTTT
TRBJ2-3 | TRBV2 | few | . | CASSAIDSPDTQYF | TGTGCCAGCAGTGCGATCGATTCTCCAGATACGCAGTATTTT
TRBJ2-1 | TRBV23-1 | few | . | CASSHLLQDYNEQFF | TGCGCCAGCAGTCATTTACTCCAAGATTACAATGAGCAGTTCTTC
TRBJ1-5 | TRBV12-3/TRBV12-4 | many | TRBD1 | CASSLGQGDVSNQPQHF | TGTGCCAGCAGTTTGGGGCAGGGGGATGTGAGCAATCAGCCCCAGCATTTT
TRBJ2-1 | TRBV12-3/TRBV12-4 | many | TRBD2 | CASSLESGEYNEQFF | TGTGCCAGCAGTTTAGAGAGCGGGGAATACAATGAGCAGTTCTTC
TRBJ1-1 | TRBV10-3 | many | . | CAISESSHTEAFF | TGTGCCATCAGTGAGTCGAGCCACACTGAAGCTTTCTTT
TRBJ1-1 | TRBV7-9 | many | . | CASSLADLNTEAFF | TGTGCCAGCAGCTTAGCAGACCTTAACACTGAAGCTTTCTTT
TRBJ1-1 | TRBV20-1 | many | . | CSARDWVRRGDTEAFF | TGCAGTGCTAGAGATTGGGTCCGTAGAGGGGACACTGAAGCTTTCTTT
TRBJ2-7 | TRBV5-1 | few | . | CASSSAGQTYEQYF | TGCGCCAGCAGCTCCGCGGGACAGACCTACGAGCAGTACTTC
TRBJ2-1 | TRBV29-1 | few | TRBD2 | CSVRASGYNEQFF | TGCAGCGTACGGGCTAGCGGATACAATGAGCAGTTCTTC
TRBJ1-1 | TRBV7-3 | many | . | CASSPGTPTEAFF | TGTGCCAGCAGCCCCGGGACCCCCACTGAAGCTTTCTTT
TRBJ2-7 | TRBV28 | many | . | CASSLILPPYEQYF | TGTGCCAGCAGTTTGATCCTCCCCCCCTACGAGCAGTACTTC
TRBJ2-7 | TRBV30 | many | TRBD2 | CAWSPGLALPYEQYF | TGTGCCTGGAGTCCGGGACTAGCGTTACCCTACGAGCAGTACTTC
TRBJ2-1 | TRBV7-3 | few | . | CASSLIHRPGDEQFF | TGTGCCAGCAGCTTAATTCACAGGCCAGGGGATGAGCAGTTCTTC
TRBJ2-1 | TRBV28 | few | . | CASSPSGLRMGEFF | TGTGCCAGCAGTCCCTCAGGACTGCGAATGGGGGAGTTCTTC
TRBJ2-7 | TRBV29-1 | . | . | CSVDGAYEQYF | TGCAGCGTTGACGGGGCCTACGAGCAGTACTTC
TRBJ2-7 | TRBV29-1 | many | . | CSVVLSGFYEQYF | TGCAGCGTTGTTTTGTCTGGTTTCTACGAGCAGTACTTC